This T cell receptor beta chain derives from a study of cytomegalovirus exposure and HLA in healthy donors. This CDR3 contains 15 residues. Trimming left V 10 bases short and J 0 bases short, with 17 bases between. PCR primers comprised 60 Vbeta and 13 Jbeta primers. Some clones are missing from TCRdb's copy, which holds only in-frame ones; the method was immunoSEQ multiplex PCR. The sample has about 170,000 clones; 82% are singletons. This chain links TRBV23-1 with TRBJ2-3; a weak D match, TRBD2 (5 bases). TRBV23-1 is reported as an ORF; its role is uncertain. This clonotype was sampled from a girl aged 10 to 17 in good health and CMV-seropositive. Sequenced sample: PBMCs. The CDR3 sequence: CATCNLATSTDTQYF. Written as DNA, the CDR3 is TGCGCCACCTGTAACCTAGCCACTAGCACAGATACGCAGTATTTT.